What follows is one TCR beta chain and its context. Its antigen is unidentified. One end of the junction does not line up with germline, which may come from a read error. CDR3 length: 14 amino acids. From germline, CDR1 is SSHAT and CDR2 FNYEAQ (reference sequence). Among all donors, each was a healthy Caucasian. These data belong to a study of identical twins. Study outcomes and limitations: Out-of-frame TCR alpha sharing in monozygotic twins exceeded recombination model predictions.

Via MiXCR, TCRdb re-called the 5' RACE reads, giving one row per CDR3 protein. The repertoire has 450,000 or so distinct CDR3 sequences, around 14% of them found once; the top ten carry 0.5% to 0.65%. Another study also made use of these data, one on yellow fever vaccine responses in identical twins.

This receptor was obtained from a woman in her late teens or twenties in good health. The sequenced sample consisted of CD4+ T cells sorted from blood. This chain joins TRBV7-7 and TRBJ2-2; TRBD2 aligns across 11 bases. CDR3: CASSPGLAAGELFF. CDR3 nucleotides: TGTGCTAGCAGCCCGGGACTAGCGGCCGGGGAGCTGTTTTTT.